Below are 21 T cell receptor beta chains sequenced from a single sample in a study of T cells in Graves' hyperthyroidism and ophthalmopathy. Researchers amplified the TCR beta CDR3 regions from RNA transcripts. In the first-round RT-PCR of the TCR CDR3, the HTBI primer set was used. Via MiXCR, TCRdb re-called the multiplex PCR reads, giving one row per CDR3 protein. The sample has about 640,000 distinct CDR3 sequences; less than 25% are singletons. Sequenced: blood. These receptors were collected from a man aged 25-45 years with Graves' ophthalmopathy.

To note about this clonotype: At one end, the junction sequence differs from germline, possibly due to a read error. The chain has TRBV28 and TRBJ2-1; 10 bases fit TRBD2. CDR1 is MDHEN, CDR2 SYDVKM, per germline. This CDR3 is 16 amino acids long. The CDR3 DNA sequence: TGTGCCAACAGTTTCCCTAGCGGGAGAATCAACAATGAGCAGTTCTTC. Its translation is CANSFPSGRINNEQFF.

The chain employs TRBV6-1 and TRBJ2-5, with TRBD2 identical over 9 bases. Germline values: CDR1 MNHNS, CDR2 SASEGT. Trimming took 5 bases from V and 5 from J; bases not matched to a gene: 12. The CDR3 loop spans 16 amino acids. The CDR3, as DNA: TGTGCCAGCAGTCCCCGGGGCAGCGGGAGGTGGGAGACCCAGTACTTC. It yields the protein CASSPRGSGRWETQYF.

The V and J genes are TRBV9 and TRBJ2-5, with 7 bases aligning to TRBD2. With V trimmed by 1 base and J by 2 bases, 2 bases remained unmatched. The CDR3 totals 14 residues. Per germline, CDR1 SGDLS and CDR2 YYNGEE. CDR3 nucleotide sequence: TGTGCCAGCAGCGTACTAGCGGATCAAGAGACCCAGTACTTC. It encodes CASSVLADQETQYF.

This clonotype was seen many times. The rearrangement uses TRBV5-1 and TRBJ2-1, with D tentatively TRBD2 (5 bases). Trimming cost V 3 bases and J 10 bases, with 8 bases left between them. Germline V CDR1 and CDR2: SGHRS, YFSETQ. The CDR3 extends over 11 amino acids. The CDR3: CASSWPGEQFF. In DNA, the CDR3 is TGCGCCAGCAGCTGGCCGGGAGAGCAGTTCTTC.

The V gene is TRBV13, the J gene TRBJ2-2; D is unclear. Germline V gene lookup returns CDR1 PRHDT and CDR2 FYEKMQ (reference sequence). Trimming removed 5 bases from V and 0 bases from J, with 7 bases in between. The CDR3 loop spans 14 amino acids. CDR3: CASSAETNTGELFF. In DNA, the CDR3 is TGTGCCAGCAGCGCAGAAACGAACACCGGGGAGCTGTTTTTT.

This clonotype was picked up many times. The V and J genes are TRBV28 and TRBJ2-7; D is perhaps TRBD2 (5 bases). V lost 1 base, J lost 5 bases, and 21 bases lay in between. Germline assignment: CDR1 MDHEN and CDR2 SYDVKM. This CDR3 region has 17 residues. CDR3 in DNA: TGTGCCAGCAGTTTATTAGGAGTGTTGGAGAGGGAAGACGAGCAGTACTTC. Translated: CASSLLGVLEREDEQYF.

V usage is TRBV19 and J usage is TRBJ1-1, with 8 bases that match TRBD1. In germline, CDR1 is LNHDA, CDR2 SQIVND (reference sequence). V lost 7 bases, J lost 5 bases, and 3 bases stayed unmatched. The CDR3 runs 12 residues. The CDR3 bases are TGTGCCAGTACCACAGGGGGGACTGAAGCTTTCTTT. This translates into CASTTGGTEAFF.

This clonotype was seen more than once but under ten times. The V gene is TRBV2, the J gene TRBJ1-5; D unresolved. The CDR3 runs 13 residues. V was cut by 3 bases and J by 4 bases, with 7 bases left in between. Germline values: CDR1 SNHLY, CDR2 FYNNEI. CDR3 DNA: TGTGCCAGCAGTGACAGCTGGAATCAGCCCCAGCATTTT. It encodes CASSDSWNQPQHF. Supplemented by reference TRBV2 and TRBJ1-5, the full variable domain reads EPEVTQTPSHQVTQMGQEVILRCVPISNHLYFYWYRQILGQKVEFLVSFYNNEISEKSEIFDDQFSVERPDGSNFTLKIRSTKLEDSAMYFCASSDSWNQPQHFGDGTRLSIL.

The gene calls are TRBV27 and TRBJ2-5; TRBD2 aligns across 11 bases. The CDR3 spans 15 residues. Germline V gene lookup returns CDR1 MNHEY and CDR2 SMNVEV (reference sequence). Trimming took 6 bases from V and 2 from J; bases not matched to a gene: 5. CDR3 DNA sequence: TGTGCCAGCAGGGATAGCGGGAGGGCACAAGAGACCCAGTACTTC. This encodes CASRDSGRAQETQYF.

This chain connects TRBV29-1 to TRBJ1-2, with 10 bases aligning to TRBD1. Looked up from germline, CDR1 is SQVTM and CDR2 is ANQGSEA. J gave up 3 bases and V 2 bases, and 9 bases lay outside the gene matches. CDR3 size: 16 residues. CDR3 in amino acids: CSVEFDRGLGDYGYTF. The CDR3 coding sequence is TGCAGCGTTGAATTTGACAGGGGGCTAGGGGACTATGGCTACACCTTC.

This clonotype was picked up a small number of times. This sequence joins TRBV19 and TRBJ2-1; 10 bases map to TRBD1. Trimming at V came to 5 bases and at J to 4 bases, leaving 5 bases not matched to a gene. The CDR3 runs to 15 residues. The germline CDR1 and CDR2 sequences are LNHDA and SQIVND (reference sequence). The CDR3, as DNA: TGTGCCAGTAGTCGAGGGGACAGGGGTTACAATGAGCAGTTCTTC. Protein: CASSRGDRGYNEQFF.

This clonotype was recorded many times. The chain couples TRBV6-1 to TRBJ2-1, with 10 nucleotides matching TRBD2. Germline lookup yields CDR1 MNHNS and CDR2 SASEGT. V lost 7 bases, J lost 8 bases, and 8 bases stayed unmatched. The CDR3 has 14 amino acids. CDR3 in amino acids: CASKPAGGIDEQFF. CDR3 nucleotide sequence: TGTGCCAGCAAACCAGCGGGAGGGATAGATGAGCAGTTCTTC.

This clonotype occurred a few times. The CDR3 loop reads CSAGTRINEKLFF. The CDR3 bases are TGCAGTGCTGGGACAAGAATAAATGAAAAACTGTTTTTT. This chain links TRBV20-1 with TRBJ1-4; possibly TRBD1 for D (6 bases). Trimming took off 5 bases at V and 5 bases at J, with 12 bases between the two ends. The germline V gene has CDR1 DFQATT and CDR2 SNEGSKA (reference sequence). CDR3 length equals 13 residues.

This clonotype showed up many times. V and J are TRBV30 and TRBJ2-1; D is unresolved. The length of the CDR3 is 11 residues. Germline V gives CDR1 GTSNPN, CDR2 SVGIG (reference sequence). Trimming shortened V by 0 bases and J by 6 bases, and 3 bases separated the two germline ends. This chain's CDR3 is CAWSVSNEQFF. As DNA, the CDR3 is TGTGCCTGGAGTGTATCCAATGAGCAGTTCTTC.

V usage is TRBV6-1 and J usage is TRBJ1-1, with D perhaps matching TRBD1 (5 bases). Trimming removed 5 bases at V and 0 bases at J, with 19 bases between. Germline CDR1 and CDR2: MNHNS and SASEGT. The CDR3 spans 17 residues. The CDR3 region has the DNA TGTGCCAGCAGTCCCCGAAGGGCAAAGGGGATGAACACTGAAGCTTTCTTT. It codes for CASSPRRAKGMNTEAFF.

This clonotype was seen repeatedly, ten times or more. This chain uses TRBV20-1 with TRBJ1-2; D might be TRBD1 (6 bases). CDR1 and CDR2 from the germline V gene are DFQATT and SNEGSKA (reference sequence). This CDR3 has 12 residues. Deletions cut 6 bases from V and 3 bases from J, with 11 bases between. CDR3 in DNA: TGCAGTGCCCAGGACAGCGACTATGGCTACACCTTC. Translation gives CSAQDSDYGYTF.

This clonotype was seen more than once but under ten times. Here the CDR3 reads CASSESLAGGPGRAKNIQYF. The CDR3, as DNA: TGTGCCAGCAGTGAATCCCTAGCGGGAGGGCCAGGGAGAGCCAAAAACATTCAGTACTTC. The chain joins TRBV2 to TRBJ2-4; 12 bases are shared with TRBD2. Germline V gene sequence: CDR1 SNHLY, CDR2 FYNNEI. Trimming removed 2 bases from V and 0 bases from J; junction bases left unmatched: 11. The CDR3 covers 20 residues.

In DNA form, the CDR3 reads TGTGCCAGCAGTGAAATAGTACAGGAGCAGTTCTTC. It translates to CASSEIVQEQFF. The chain links TRBV6-1 to TRBJ2-1; D ambiguous. The germline CDR1 and CDR2 sequences are MNHNS and SASEGT. The germline V and J ends were trimmed by 2 bases and 10 bases, with 9 bases remaining between them. The length of the CDR3 is 12 residues.

This rearrangement joins TRBV29-1 to TRBJ2-3; D may be TRBD2 (6 bases). Deletions cut 1 base from V and 1 base from J, with 15 bases between. CDR3 length equals 16 residues. Germline V gene lookup returns CDR1 SQVTM and CDR2 ANQGSEA. The CDR3 reads CSVEGASVLGTDTQYF. The CDR3 DNA is TGCAGCGTTGAAGGCGCTAGCGTTCTCGGCACAGATACGCAGTATTTT.

This clonotype turned up a few times. This chain joins TRBV5-1 and TRBJ2-5, with 9 bases identical to TRBD2. This CDR3 has 15 residues. From germline, CDR1 is SGHRS and CDR2 YFSETQ. V shed 5 bases and J 2 bases; nucleotides not matched to a gene: 7. CDR3 sequence: CASRDVAGAQETQYF. The CDR3 bases are TGCGCCAGCAGAGACGTAGCGGGGGCTCAAGAGACCCAGTACTTC.

This clonotype was recorded at least ten times. The chain employs TRBV29-1 and TRBJ1-1; tentative D call: TRBD1 (5 bases). Between the trimmed V and J ends, which lost 1 base and 2 bases, there was a span of 14 bases. The CDR3 extends over 15 amino acids. The germline V gene encodes CDR1 SQVTM and CDR2 ANQGSEA. CDR3 in amino acids: CSVEGGFATNTEAFF. The CDR3 DNA is TGCAGCGTTGAAGGGGGCTTCGCTACAAACACTGAAGCTTTCTTT.